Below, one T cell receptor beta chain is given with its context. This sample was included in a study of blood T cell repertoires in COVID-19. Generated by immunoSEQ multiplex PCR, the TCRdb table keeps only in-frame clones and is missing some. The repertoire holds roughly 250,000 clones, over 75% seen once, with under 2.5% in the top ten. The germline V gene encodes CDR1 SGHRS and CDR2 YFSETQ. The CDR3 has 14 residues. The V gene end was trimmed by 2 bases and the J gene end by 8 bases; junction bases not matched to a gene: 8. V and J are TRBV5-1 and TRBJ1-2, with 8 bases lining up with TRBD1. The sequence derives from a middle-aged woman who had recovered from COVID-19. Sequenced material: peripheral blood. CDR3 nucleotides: TGCGCCAGCAGCTTTGGACAGGGAATAGGAGGCTACACCTTC. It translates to CASSFGQGIGGYTF.